Below are 14 T cell receptor beta chains sequenced from a single sample in a study of blood T cell repertoires in COVID-19. Assay used: immunoSEQ multiplex PCR; TCRdb lists only in-frame clones, some missing. The data hold 150,000 to 200,000 clones, with around 80% observed a single time. Sequencing input: PBMCs or T cells enriched from blood (not recorded which). These receptors all come from a man between 65 and 85 years old who had been exposed to COVID-19.

The chain recombines TRBV6-6 with TRBJ1-6, with 7 bases that match TRBD1. Germline assignment: CDR1 MNHNY and CDR2 SVGAGI (reference sequence). The V and J ends lost 11 bases and 8 bases, in that order; junction bases with no gene match: 6. The CDR3 extends over 12 amino acids. CDR3 sequence: CALRQGDSPLHF. The CDR3 nucleotides read TGTGCCCTTCGGCAGGGGGATTCACCCCTCCACTTT.

The CDR3 is CASRKGRGELHGYTF. CDR3 nucleotides: TGTGCCAGCCGGAAGGGCAGGGGAGAATTGCATGGCTACACCTTC. The chain combines TRBV6-5 with TRBJ1-2, with a weak D call TRBD1 (6 bases). This CDR3 spans 15 amino acids. Germline V gene data show CDR1 as MNHEY and CDR2 as SVGAGI. V was pared by 8 bases and J by 6 bases, with 22 bases between.

The chain is built from TRBV29-1 and TRBJ2-1, with D hard to call. The V end lost 6 bases, the J end lost 3 bases, and 12 bases lay between the germline ends. The germline V gene has CDR1 SQVTM and CDR2 ANQGSEA. This CDR3 has 13 residues. CDR3 in DNA: TGCAGCGTGCAGGCAATTCTCTACAATGAGCAGTTCTTC. Its protein product is CSVQAILYNEQFF.

Notes on this clone: Other DNA sequences in the same sample also yield this CDR3. The chain combines TRBV7-2 with TRBJ2-1; D possibly corresponds to TRBD1 (6 bases). The V end lost 6 bases, the J end lost 0 bases, and 12 bases lay between the germline ends. Germline V gene sequence: CDR1 SGHTA, CDR2 FQGNSA. CDR3 length: 15 amino acids. The CDR3 reads CASSRQGSSYNEQFF. The DNA of the CDR3 is TGTGCCAGCAGTCGGCAGGGGAGCTCCTACAATGAGCAGTTCTTC.

The rearrangement joins TRBV4-2 to TRBJ2-1; D perhaps matches TRBD2 (6 bases). The V gene's germline CDR1 is LGHNA and CDR2 YNFKEQ. The CDR3 is 14 residues long. V lost 1 base to trimming and J lost 5 bases, with 9 bases between them. CDR3 sequence (DNA): TGTGCCAGCAGCCAAGCCGGGACTCACAATGAGCAGTTCTTC. Translation: CASSQAGTHNEQFF.

The chain couples TRBV6-6 to TRBJ2-3; tentatively, D is TRBD2 (5 bases). The length of the CDR3 is 15 residues. V was trimmed by 2 bases and J by 2 bases, leaving 11 bases between them. Germline CDR1 reads MNHNY; CDR2 reads SVGAGI (reference sequence). This CDR3 is CASSYGSDSTDTQYF. CDR3 sequence (DNA): TGTGCCAGCAGTTACGGTAGCGATTCCACAGATACGCAGTATTTT.

This clone was counted once. V is TRBV11-1 and J is TRBJ2-5; TRBD2 matches 7 bases. Germline assignment: CDR1 SGHAT and CDR2 FQDESV (reference sequence). The ends lost 2 bases at V and 5 bases at J; junction bases unmatched: 8. This CDR3 contains 15 residues. CDR3 DNA sequence: TGTGCCAGCAGCTTATCCGGGGGGTCACGGGAGACCCAGTACTTC. Its protein is CASSLSGGSRETQYF.

V is TRBV18 and J is TRBJ1-4; no clear D gene. The germline V and J ends were trimmed by 3 bases and 7 bases, with 9 bases remaining between them. This CDR3 is built from 13 residues. The germline V gene encodes CDR1 KGHSH and CDR2 LQKENI. CDR3 nucleotide sequence: TGTGCCAGCTCACCCGGGGATGGTGAAAAACTGTTTTTT. Translation gives CASSPGDGEKLFF.

V is TRBV7-7 and J is TRBJ2-2, with no clear D. The CDR3 consists of 14 residues. Germline CDR1 reads SSHAT; CDR2 reads FNYEAQ (reference sequence). Trimming cost V 1 base and J 2 bases, with 5 bases left between them. The chain's CDR3 is CASSLGQNTGELFF. As DNA, the CDR3 is TGTGCCAGCAGCTTAGGACAAAACACCGGGGAGCTGTTTTTT. The complete variable domain, with remaining parts taken from reference TRBV7-7 and TRBJ2-2, reads GAGVSQSPRYKVTKRGQDVTLRCDPISSHATLYWYQQALGQGPEFLTYFNYEAQPDKSGLPSDRFSAERPEGSISTLTIQRTEQRDSAMYRCASSLGQNTGELFFGEGSRLTVL.

This chain connects TRBV4-3 to TRBJ1-5; D not resolved. Germline CDR1 and CDR2: LGHNA and YSLEER. This CDR3 is built from 15 residues. Between the trimmed V and J ends, which lost 5 bases and 0 bases, there was a span of 11 bases. This CDR3 reads CASSVSVNSNQPQHF. CDR3 nucleotide sequence: TGCGCCAGCAGCGTCTCCGTTAATAGCAATCAGCCCCAGCATTTT.

The V call is TRBV4-1, the J call TRBJ2-7, with D perhaps TRBD2 (6 bases). Germline CDR1 is MGHRA and CDR2 is YSYEKL. V was clipped by 4 bases and J by 3 bases, with 10 bases between them. The CDR3 is 13 residues long. The chain's CDR3 is CASSRGGDYEQYF. Written as DNA, the CDR3 is TGCGCCAGCAGCCGCGGAGGGGACTACGAGCAGTACTTC.

The gene calls are TRBV2 and TRBJ2-3; 11 bases fit TRBD2. Looked up from germline, CDR1 is SNHLY and CDR2 is FYNNEI. This CDR3 comprises 16 residues. V shed 8 bases, J shed 5 bases, and the junction held 12 bases outside the gene matches. The CDR3 loop reads CASSFGIAGGVDTQYF. In DNA, the CDR3 is TGTGCCAGCTCTTTCGGAATAGCGGGAGGGGTAGATACGCAGTATTTT.

This clone was detected once. The chain is built from TRBV28 and TRBJ1-5; D is unclear. The CDR3 spans 14 residues. Germline values: CDR1 MDHEN, CDR2 SYDVKM. The V and J ends lost 3 bases and 9 bases respectively, with 15 bases between them. Here the CDR3 reads CASSLERGRRPQHF. The CDR3 bases are TGTGCCAGCAGTTTGGAACGAGGGAGGCGGCCCCAGCATTTT.

Comment on this clone: The sample contains more than one DNA sequence encoding this CDR3. The chain combines TRBV30 with TRBJ1-2; D perhaps matches TRBD1 (5 bases). In germline, CDR1 is GTSNPN, CDR2 SVGIG (reference sequence). The CDR3 consists of 12 residues. V was cut by 0 bases and J by 5 bases, with 7 bases left in between. CDR3 sequence (DNA): TGTGCCTGGAGTGTTCAGGGTTATGGCTACACCTTC. This encodes CAWSVQGYGYTF.